This T cell receptor beta chain was retrieved from a study of shared clonotypes between healthy human individuals. Points on this clone: Antigen unknown.

Per the germline V gene, CDR1 is LNHDA and CDR2 is SQIVND (reference sequence). Trimming left V 4 bases short and J 5 bases short, with 15 bases between. The length of the CDR3 is 14 residues. Assay used: immunoSEQ multiplex PCR; TCRdb lists only in-frame clones, some missing. The sample carries 1,100,000 or so clones, around three quarters recorded once. Study results and limitations: An effect of sequencing depth on clonotype sharing among donors was expected.

The source of this sequence is a man in his late teens or twenties in good health. Some clones in this sample may be carry-over from other donors' samples. The V and J genes are TRBV19 and TRBJ2-7; possibly TRBD2 for D (5 bases). Material: memory CD4+ T cells from PBMCs. Subset reported: CD45RA-negative fraction. CDR3 amino acids: CASSRWESSDEQYF. CDR3 coding DNA: TGTGCCAGTAGTAGGTGGGAGAGCAGCGACGAGCAGTACTTC.